Listed below are T cell receptor beta chains from one sample, sequenced in a study of tumor-infiltrating lymphocytes in localized non-small cell lung cancer. Using immunoSEQ multiplex PCR, the repertoire was profiled, and TCRdb retains in-frame clones only, with some absent. The top ten clones hold over 9.5% of a sample with about 12,000 clones, over 80% of them seen once. Sequencing input: lung tumor tissue. These receptors were taken from a human donor with non-small cell lung cancer. The CDR3 runs from the conserved cysteine through the conserved F or W. A D gene is named only where the DNA matches it firmly. Size tells how often a clone was seen (once, few, many) or the class of an expanded clone, and some rows leave it out.

D gene	V gene	J gene	CDR3 length	clone size	CDR3 protein	CDR3 DNA
NA	TRBV7-2	TRBJ1-5	13	NA	CASSLALGGLQHF	TGTGCCAGCAGCTTAGCGCTGGGGGGACTACAGCATTTT
NA	TRBV20-1	TRBJ2-1	11	NA	CSARGQAEQFF	TGCAGTGCTAGAGGACAGGCTGAGCAGTTCTTC
TRBD1	TRBV7-2	TRBJ2-5	13	NA	CASSIGTGETQYF	TGTGCCAGCAGCATCGGGACAGGGGAGACCCAGTACTTC
NA	TRBV30	TRBJ2-2	14	NA	CAWSVGLGSGELFF	TGTGCCTGGAGTGTGGGTTTGGGGAGCGGGGAGCTGTTTTTT
NA	TRBV11-3	TRBJ1-1	16	few	CASSLGRFQPYTEAFF	TGTGCCAGCAGCTTAGGGCGGTTCCAACCGTACACTGAAGCTTTCTTT
TRBD1	TRBV30	TRBJ1-2	13	NA	CAWIISRTGGYTF	TGTGCCTGGATCATTTCGAGGACAGGGGGCTACACCTTC
TRBD1	TRBV6-5	TRBJ1-6	13	NA	CASSWDRNSPLHF	TGTGCCAGCAGTTGGGACAGAAATTCACCCCTCCACTTT
NA	TRBV14	TRBJ1-1	13	NA	CASSQLPGTEAFF	TGTGCCAGCAGCCAACTTCCGGGCACTGAAGCTTTCTTT
TRBD1	TRBV11-3	TRBJ2-2	15	NA	CASSLEGGYTGELFF	TGTGCCAGCAGCTTAGAAGGGGGCTACACCGGGGAGCTGTTTTTT
TRBD1	TRBV19	TRBJ1-3	14	NA	CASQRDRAGNTIYF	TGTGCCAGTCAACGGGACAGGGCTGGAAACACCATATATTTT
NA	TRBV11-2	TRBJ2-1	15	NA	CASSPSGYSYNEQFF	TGTGCCAGCAGCCCAAGCGGGTACTCCTACAATGAGCAGTTCTTC
NA	TRBV10-1	TRBJ2-1	14	NA	CASSPKGSYNEQFF	TGCGCCAGCAGCCCCAAGGGGTCCTACAATGAGCAGTTCTTC
TRBD1	TRBV6-5	TRBJ1-2	13	NA	CASSLQGAGGYTF	TGTGCCAGCAGTTTACAGGGGGCGGGCGGCTACACCTTC
NA	TRBV27	TRBJ2-3	11	NA	CASIGTDTQYF	TGTGCCAGCATCGGCACAGATACGCAGTATTTT
TRBD2	TRBV19	TRBJ2-3	16	few	CASSRSGGETRDTQYF	TGTGCCAGTAGTCGTAGCGGGGGGGAAACACGAGATACGCAGTATTTT
NA	TRBV19	TRBJ2-5	14	NA	CASSIGTGQETQYF	TGTGCCAGTAGTATAGGCACAGGGCAAGAGACCCAGTACTTC
NA	TRBV5-1	TRBJ2-6	15	NA	CASSGGTYGANVLTF	TGCGCCAGCAGCGGTGGGACGTATGGGGCCAACGTCCTGACTTTC
NA	TRBV5-6	TRBJ1-1	14	NA	CASSLRSSNTEAFF	TGTGCCAGCAGCTTGAGGTCCTCGAACACTGAAGCTTTCTTT
NA	TRBV14	TRBJ1-1	16	medium-sized	CASSQNGGDMNTEAFF	TGTGCCAGCAGCCAGAATGGGGGCGACATGAACACTGAAGCTTTCTTT
NA	TRBV30	TRBJ1-2	13	NA	CASTAGVNYGYTF	TGTGCCTCCACCGCAGGGGTCAACTATGGCTACACCTTC
NA	TRBV5-1	TRBJ2-2	13	NA	CASSRGDTGELFF	TGCGCCAGCAGCCGGGGAGACACCGGGGAGCTGTTTTTT
NA	TRBV6-5	TRBJ1-1	13	NA	CASSLHRDTEAFF	TGTGCCAGCAGTCTCCACAGGGACACTGAAGCTTTCTTT
TRBD1	TRBV4-2	TRBJ1-2	14	medium-sized	CASSQIQGPGGYTF	TGTGCCAGCAGCCAAATACAGGGGCCGGGGGGCTACACCTTC
TRBD1	TRBV19	TRBJ2-7	15	NA	CASSTADRDSYEQYF	TGTGCCAGTAGCACCGCCGACCGGGACAGTTACGAGCAGTACTTC
TRBD2	TRBV11-3	TRBJ2-7	17	NA	CASSLDSSSGLPYEQYF	TGTGCCAGCAGCTTAGATTCGAGTAGCGGGCTGCCCTACGAGCAGTACTTC
TRBD1	TRBV18	TRBJ1-1	13	NA	CASSQGARTEAFF	TGTGCCAGCTCGCAGGGGGCGCGCACTGAAGCTTTCTTT
TRBD1	TRBV6-1	TRBJ1-5	14	medium-sized	CASSGQGGAQPQHF	TGTGCCAGCAGCGGACAGGGAGGCGCTCAGCCCCAGCATTTT
NA	TRBV12-2	TRBJ2-1	19	NA	CASRLDRLAGGGSYNEQFF	TGTGCAAGTCGCTTAGATCGGCTAGCGGGGGGGGGCTCCTACAATGAGCAGTTCTTC
NA	TRBV7-9	TRBJ1-4	13	NA	CASSLRHNEKLFF	TGTGCCAGCAGCTTAAGACATAATGAAAAACTGTTTTTT
NA	TRBV11-2	TRBJ1-4	15	NA	CASSPSTVMNEKLFF	TGTGCCAGCAGCCCCTCGACAGTCATGAATGAAAAACTGTTTTTT
NA	TRBV6-1	TRBJ1-5	15	NA	CASSEEDLHNQPQHF	TGTGCCAGCAGTGAAGAAGACCTTCACAATCAGCCCCAGCATTTT
TRBD1	TRBV19	TRBJ2-2	17	NA	CASYYRTGTGETGELFF	TGTGCCAGTTATTATCGAACCGGGACAGGGGAAACCGGGGAGCTGTTTTTT
NA	TRBV5-6	TRBJ2-7	15	NA	CASSLEGRTSYEQYF	TGTGCCAGCAGCTTGGAAGGCAGGACCTCCTACGAGCAGTACTTC
NA	TRBV25-1	TRBJ1-6	13	large	CASSEGTNSPLHF	TGTGCCAGCAGTGAAGGGACTAATTCACCCCTCCACTTT
NA	TRBV7-9	TRBJ2-3	18	NA	CASSSRIGARLQGDTQYF	TGTGCCAGCAGCTCCCGAATAGGCGCCCGACTCCAGGGGGATACGCAGTATTTT
TRBD2	TRBV2	TRBJ2-1	13	few	CASSSGTRVEQFF	TGTGCCAGCAGCTCCGGGACTAGAGTTGAGCAGTTCTTC
NA	TRBV29-1	TRBJ2-1	14	NA	CSARGGVSYNEQFF	TGCAGCGCCAGAGGAGGGGTCTCCTACAATGAGCAGTTCTTC
NA	TRBV11-3	TRBJ2-4	16	medium-sized	CASSLKGGGRVDIQYF	TGTGCCAGCAGCTTAAAAGGTGGGGGGCGCGTGGACATTCAGTACTTC
NA	TRBV9	TRBJ1-1	13	NA	CASSVRWNTEAFF	TGTGCCAGCAGCGTTCGTTGGAACACTGAAGCTTTCTTT
NA	TRBV4-1	TRBJ1-1	18	NA	CASSQGPLGRAKNTEAFF	TGCGCCAGCAGCCAGGGGCCCCTGGGCAGGGCGAAGAACACTGAAGCTTTCTTT
TRBD1	TRBV5-5	TRBJ2-1	16	NA	CASSPEEGTAYNEQFF	TGTGCCAGCAGCCCCGAGGAAGGGACAGCCTACAATGAGCAGTTCTTC
NA	TRBV19	TRBJ1-2	14	NA	CASSKGLGGYGYTF	TGTGCCAGTAGTAAAGGGCTGGGTGGCTATGGCTACACCTTC
TRBD2	TRBV9	TRBJ2-1	15	NA	CASSVGGDSYNEQFF	TGTGCCAGCAGCGTGGGGGGGGATTCCTACAATGAGCAGTTCTTC
NA	TRBV14	TRBJ1-1	16	NA	CASSQGLGAMNTEAFF	TGTGCCAGCAGCCAAGGACTTGGGGCCATGAACACTGAAGCTTTCTTT
NA	TRBV7-8	TRBJ2-7	14	NA	CASSSSAGLYEQYF	TGTGCCAGCAGCTCCTCGGCTGGGCTCTACGAGCAGTACTTC
NA	TRBV5-1	TRBJ2-7	16	NA	CASSLDLSVTVGEQYF	TGCGCCAGCAGCTTGGACTTATCTGTGACAGTTGGGGAGCAGTACTTC
NA	TRBV7-6	TRBJ1-2	18	NA	CASSLYARGSGTSYGYTF	TGTGCCAGCAGCTTATACGCCAGGGGCTCCGGTACGTCCTATGGCTACACCTTC
NA	TRBV7-2	TRBJ2-2	15	NA	CASSLAPPGGGELFF	TGTGCCAGCAGCTTAGCCCCTCCTGGGGGCGGGGAGCTGTTTTTT
NA	TRBV7-9	TRBJ2-7	12	NA	CASSLATDEQYF	TGTGCCAGCAGCTTAGCGACGGACGAGCAGTACTTC
TRBD1	TRBV12-5	TRBJ1-2	15	NA	CASGLVGGARYGYTF	TGTGCTAGTGGTTTGGTAGGGGGCGCACGCTATGGCTACACCTTC
NA	TRBV10-2	TRBJ1-5	13	NA	CASLAESNQPQHF	TGCGCCAGCTTAGCGGAGAGCAATCAGCCCCAGCATTTT
TRBD2	TRBV6-1	TRBJ2-3	15	NA	CASSGTSGGADTQYF	TGTGCCAGCAGTGGGACTAGCGGGGGGGCAGATACGCAGTATTTT